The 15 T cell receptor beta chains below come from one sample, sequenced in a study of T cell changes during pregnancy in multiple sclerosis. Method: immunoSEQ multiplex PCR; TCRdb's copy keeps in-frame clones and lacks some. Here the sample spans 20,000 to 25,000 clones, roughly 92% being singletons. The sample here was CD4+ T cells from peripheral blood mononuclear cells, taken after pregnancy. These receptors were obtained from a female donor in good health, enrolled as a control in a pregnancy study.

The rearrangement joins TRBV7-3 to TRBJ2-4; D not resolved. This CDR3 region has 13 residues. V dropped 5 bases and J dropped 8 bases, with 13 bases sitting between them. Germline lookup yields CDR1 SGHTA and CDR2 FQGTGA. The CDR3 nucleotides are TGTGCCAGCAGCCCTCCCCCGCCGGACATTCAGTACTTC. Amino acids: CASSPPPPDIQYF.

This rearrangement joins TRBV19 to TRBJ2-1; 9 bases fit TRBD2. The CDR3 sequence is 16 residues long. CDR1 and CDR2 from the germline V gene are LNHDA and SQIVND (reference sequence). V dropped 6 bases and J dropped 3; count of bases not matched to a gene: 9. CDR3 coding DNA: TGTGCCAGTAGCGACCCAGCGGGGGGCCACTACAATGAGCAGTTCTTC. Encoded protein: CASSDPAGGHYNEQFF. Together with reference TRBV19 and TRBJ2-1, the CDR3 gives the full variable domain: DGGITQSPKYLFRKEGQNVTLSCEQNLNHDAMYWYRQDPGQGLRLIYYSQIVNDFQKGDIAEGYSVSREKKESFPLTVTSAQKNPTAFYLCASSDPAGGHYNEQFFGPGTRLTVL.

CDR3 protein: CASSLDLWGGTEAFF. The CDR3 DNA follows: TGTGCCAGCAGCTTAGACCTCTGGGGGGGCACTGAAGCTTTCTTT. The chain combines TRBV11-2 with TRBJ1-1, with D perhaps TRBD1 (5 bases). V was trimmed by 0 bases and J by 4 bases, leaving 12 bases between them. Germline V gives CDR1 SGHAT, CDR2 FQNNGV. This CDR3 is 15 amino acids long. Full variable domain (rest looked up from reference TRBV11-2 and TRBJ1-1): EAGVAQSPRYKIIEKRQSVAFWCNPISGHATLYWYQQILGQGPKLLIQFQNNGVVDDSQLPKDRFSAERLKGVDSTLKIQPAKLEDSAVYLCASSLDLWGGTEAFFGQGTRLTVV.

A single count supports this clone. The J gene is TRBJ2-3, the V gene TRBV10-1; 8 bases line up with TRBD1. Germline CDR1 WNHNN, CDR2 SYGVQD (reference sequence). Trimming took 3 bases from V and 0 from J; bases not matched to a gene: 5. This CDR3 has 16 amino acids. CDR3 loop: CASSDHRGLSTDTQYF. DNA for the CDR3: TGCGCCAGCAGTGACCACAGGGGGTTAAGCACAGATACGCAGTATTTT.

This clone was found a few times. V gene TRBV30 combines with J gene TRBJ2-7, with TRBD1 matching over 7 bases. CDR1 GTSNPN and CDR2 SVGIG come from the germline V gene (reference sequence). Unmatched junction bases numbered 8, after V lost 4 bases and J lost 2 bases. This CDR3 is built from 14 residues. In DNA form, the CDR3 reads TGTGCCTGGACCGCCGGGACAGCTACCTACGAGCAGTACTTC. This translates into CAWTAGTATYEQYF.

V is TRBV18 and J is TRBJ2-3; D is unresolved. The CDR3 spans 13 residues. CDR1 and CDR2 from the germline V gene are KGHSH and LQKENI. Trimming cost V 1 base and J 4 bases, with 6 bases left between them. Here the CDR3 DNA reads TGTGCCAGCTCACCACTGGCCGCAGATACGCAGTATTTT. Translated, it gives CASSPLAADTQYF.

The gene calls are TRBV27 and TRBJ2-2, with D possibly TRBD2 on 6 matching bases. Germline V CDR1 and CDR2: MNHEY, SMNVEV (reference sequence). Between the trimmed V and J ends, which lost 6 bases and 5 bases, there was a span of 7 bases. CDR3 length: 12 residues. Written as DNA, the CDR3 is TGTGCCAGCAGGGGGGGAACCGGGGAGCTGTTTTTT. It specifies CASRGGTGELFF.

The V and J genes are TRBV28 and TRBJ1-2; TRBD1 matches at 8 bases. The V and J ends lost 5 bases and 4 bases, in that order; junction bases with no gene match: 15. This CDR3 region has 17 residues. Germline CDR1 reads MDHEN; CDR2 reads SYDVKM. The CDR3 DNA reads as TGTGCCAGCAGTCAAAGCCCTCGGACAGGGAGGATCTATGGCTACACCTTC. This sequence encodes CASSQSPRTGRIYGYTF.

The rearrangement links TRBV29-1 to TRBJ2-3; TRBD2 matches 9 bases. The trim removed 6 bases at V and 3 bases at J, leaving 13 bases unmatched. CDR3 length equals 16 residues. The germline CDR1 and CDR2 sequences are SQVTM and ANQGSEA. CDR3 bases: TGCAGCGTCCCCCGCGAGCGGGAGGTAGAAACAGATACGCAGTATTTT. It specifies CSVPREREVETDTQYF.

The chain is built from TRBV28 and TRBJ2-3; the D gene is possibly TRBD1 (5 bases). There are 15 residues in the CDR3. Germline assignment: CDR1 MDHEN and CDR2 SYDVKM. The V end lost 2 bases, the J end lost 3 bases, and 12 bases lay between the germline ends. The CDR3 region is CASSLGQGRTDTQYF. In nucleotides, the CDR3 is TGTGCCAGCAGTTTAGGGCAGGGAAGAACAGATACGCAGTATTTT.

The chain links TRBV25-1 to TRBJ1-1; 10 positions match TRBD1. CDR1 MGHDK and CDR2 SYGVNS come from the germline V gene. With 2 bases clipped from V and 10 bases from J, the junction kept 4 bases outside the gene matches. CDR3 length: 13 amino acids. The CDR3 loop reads CASSEDRGLRAFF. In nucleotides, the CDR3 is TGTGCCAGCAGTGAAGACAGGGGGCTAAGAGCTTTCTTT.

The CDR3 loop is CASSLGPGGGFYEQYF. The CDR3 DNA follows: TGTGCCAGCAGCTTGGGGCCTGGCGGGGGGTTCTACGAGCAGTACTTC. The rearrangement links TRBV7-2 to TRBJ2-7; 8 bases are shared with TRBD2. V shed 3 bases and J 3 bases; nucleotides not matched to a gene: 10. CDR1 is SGHTA, CDR2 FQGNSA, per germline. This CDR3 is 16 amino acids long.

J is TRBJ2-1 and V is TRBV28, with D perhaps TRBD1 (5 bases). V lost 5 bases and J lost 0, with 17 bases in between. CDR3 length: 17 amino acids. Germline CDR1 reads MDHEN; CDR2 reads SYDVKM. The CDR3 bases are TGTGCCAGCAGTCCCTCGCGTTGGGGCCGCTCCTACAATGAGCAGTTCTTC. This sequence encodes CASSPSRWGRSYNEQFF.

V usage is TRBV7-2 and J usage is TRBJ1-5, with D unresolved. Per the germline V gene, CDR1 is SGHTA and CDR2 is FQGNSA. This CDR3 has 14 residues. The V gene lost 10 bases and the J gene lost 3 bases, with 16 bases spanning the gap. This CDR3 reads CATTDGDYNQPQHF. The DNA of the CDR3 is TGTGCCACTACGGACGGGGATTACAATCAGCCCCAGCATTTT.

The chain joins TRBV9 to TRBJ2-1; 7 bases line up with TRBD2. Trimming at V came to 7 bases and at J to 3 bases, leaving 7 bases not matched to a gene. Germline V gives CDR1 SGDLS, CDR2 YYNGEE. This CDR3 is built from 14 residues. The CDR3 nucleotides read TGTGCCAGCGGCCGGGACTATCTCTACAATGAGCAGTTCTTC. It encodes CASGRDYLYNEQFF.